The next 10 T cell receptor beta chains were all read from a single sample in a study of read filtering for tumor transcriptome and immune sequencing. From roughly 390 ng of RNA, a library with molecular barcoded alpha/delta and beta/gamma adaptors was made. TCRdb re-derived calls from the reads in MiXCR, one entry per CDR3 protein. Here the sample spans about 50,000 distinct CDR3 sequences, 20% being singletons. Sequencing was done on a sample of a population of CD138-negative cells sorted from bone marrow. The receptors originated from a donor aged 40 or over with multiple myeloma.

This clonotype was found many times. This chain links TRBV7-2 with TRBJ2-5; D may be TRBD1 (6 bases). This CDR3 comprises 15 residues. Looked up from germline, CDR1 is SGHTA and CDR2 is FQGNSA. The V gene lost 1 base and the J gene lost 0 bases, with 9 bases spanning the gap. This CDR3 is CASSLGRQDQETQYF. In DNA form, the CDR3 reads TGTGCCAGCAGCTTAGGTCGACAGGACCAAGAGACCCAGTACTTC. The full variable domain, completed using reference TRBV7-2 and TRBJ2-5, is GAGVSQSPSNKVTEKGKDVELRCDPISGHTALYWYRQSLGQGLEFLIYFQGNSAPDKSGLPSDRFSAERTGGSVSTLTIQRTQQEDSAVYLCASSLGRQDQETQYFGPGTRLLVL.

This clonotype was detected many times. V is TRBV28 and J is TRBJ2-1; 7 nucleotides line up with TRBD2. The CDR3 runs to 15 residues. The V and J ends lost 6 bases and 9 bases, in that order; junction bases with no gene match: 14. CDR1 and CDR2 from the germline V gene are MDHEN and SYDVKM. CDR3 coding DNA: TGTGCCAGCAGCCTGCCGGGACTAAATTATCCTGAGCAGTTCTTC. Its protein is CASSLPGLNYPEQFF. The variable domain in full, completed from reference TRBV28 and TRBJ2-1, reads DVKVTQSSRYLVKRTGEKVFLECVQDMDHENMFWYRQDPGLGLRLIYFSYDVKMKEKGDIPEGYSVSREKKERFSLILESASTNQTSMYLCASSLPGLNYPEQFFGPGTRLTVL.

This clonotype was detected many times. In DNA, the CDR3 is TGTGCCAGCAGCAGATCTGACAGGGGCCGGATGAACACTGAAGCTTTCTTT. Amino acid sequence: CASSRSDRGRMNTEAFF. This chain connects TRBV21-1 to TRBJ1-1; the table's TRBD1 call for D was not verified on the DNA. TRBV21-1 is reported as a pseudogene. CDR3 size: 17 residues.

This clonotype was counted at least ten times. The rearrangement uses TRBV4-2 and TRBJ2-2; 7 bases align to TRBD2. This CDR3 is 15 amino acids long. Germline V lookup: CDR1 LGHNA, CDR2 YNFKEQ. With V trimmed by 0 bases and J by 4 bases, 2 bases remained unmatched. The DNA for the CDR3 is TGTGCCAGCAGCCAAGAAGGCGGGAGCACCGGGGAGCTGTTTTTT. Encoded protein: CASSQEGGSTGELFF.

This clonotype was seen at least ten times. This rearrangement joins TRBV5-1 to TRBJ2-1, with 9 bases aligning to TRBD2. Germline V gene lookup returns CDR1 SGHRS and CDR2 YFSETQ. The CDR3 sequence is 17 residues long. The ends lost 0 bases at V and 5 bases at J; junction bases unmatched: 9. The CDR3 loop is CASSLESSGSMNNEQFF. The CDR3 region has the DNA TGCGCCAGCAGCTTGGAGAGTAGCGGGAGTATGAACAATGAGCAGTTCTTC.

This clonotype occurred many times. The rearrangement joins TRBV29-1 to TRBJ2-1, with D perhaps matching TRBD2 (7 bases). V lost 3 bases and J lost 6, with 15 bases in between. Germline CDR1 and CDR2: SQVTM and ANQGSEA. The CDR3 is 14 amino acids. CDR3: CSVEDRRGANEQFF. CDR3 nucleotides: TGCAGCGTTGAGGACAGACGGGGGGCCAATGAGCAGTTCTTC.

With regard to this clonotype: A junction boundary mismatches the germline segment, possibly from a read error. The chain uses TRBV20-1 and TRBJ2-1; maybe TRBD1 (5 bases). The CDR3 runs 11 residues. Germline values: CDR1 DFQATT, CDR2 SNEGSKA (reference sequence). Here the CDR3 reads CSSGHYNEQFF. The CDR3 region has the DNA TGCAGCTCCGGACACTACAATGAACAGTTCTTC.

This clonotype was observed many times. The chain couples TRBV20-1 to TRBJ2-2; D is uncertain. CDR3 length: 12 residues. V gave up 6 bases and J gave up 4 bases, with 9 bases separating them. Germline assignment: CDR1 DFQATT and CDR2 SNEGSKA (reference sequence). CDR3 amino acids: CSAPRGTGELFF. Here the CDR3 DNA reads TGCAGTGCCCCAAGAGGCACCGGGGAGCTGTTTTTT.

This clonotype was counted only a few times. A read error may explain this, as a much larger clone is one base away. The chain recombines TRBV29-1 with TRBJ2-5, with D perhaps being TRBD1 or TRBD2 (6 bases each). Trimming removed 3 bases from V and 5 bases from J, with 13 bases in between. The V gene's germline CDR1 is SQVTM and CDR2 ANQGSEA. The CDR3 sequence is 13 residues long. CDR3 region: CSVDWGAGETQYF. CDR3 coding DNA: TGCAGCGTTGACTGGGGGGCAGGGGAGACCCAGTACTTC.

This clonotype was found many times. The chain has TRBV2 and TRBJ2-1; a weak D match, TRBD1 (5 bases). V dropped 5 bases and J dropped 0 bases, with 11 bases sitting between them. Germline lookup yields CDR1 SNHLY and CDR2 FYNNEI. The CDR3 sequence is 15 residues long. The CDR3 loop is CASSYLQGSYNEQFF. The CDR3 DNA reads as TGTGCCAGCAGTTACCTTCAGGGCTCCTACAATGAGCAGTTCTTC.